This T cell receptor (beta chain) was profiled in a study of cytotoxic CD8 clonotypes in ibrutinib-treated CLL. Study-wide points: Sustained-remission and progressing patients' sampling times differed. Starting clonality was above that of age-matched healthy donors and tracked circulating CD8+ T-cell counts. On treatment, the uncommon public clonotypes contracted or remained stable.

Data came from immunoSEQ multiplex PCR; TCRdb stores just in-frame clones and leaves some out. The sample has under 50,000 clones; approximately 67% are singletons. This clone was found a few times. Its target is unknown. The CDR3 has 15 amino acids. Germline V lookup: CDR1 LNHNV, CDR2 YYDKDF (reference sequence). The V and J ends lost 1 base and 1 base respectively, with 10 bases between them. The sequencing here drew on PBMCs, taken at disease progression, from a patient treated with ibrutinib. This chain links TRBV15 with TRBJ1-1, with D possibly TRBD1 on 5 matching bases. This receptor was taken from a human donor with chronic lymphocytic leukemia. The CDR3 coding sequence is TGTGCCACCAGCAGAGTTGCCAGGGCGAACACTGAAGCTTTCTTT. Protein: CATSRVARANTEAFF.